The clone carrying this TCR beta chain has more than one count but fewer than ten. The antigen is undetermined. The data are from a study of breast tumors, draining lymph nodes, adjacent tissues. Whole-study results and caveats: Data fit most tumor T cells coming from lymph node, expanding in tumor. Luminal-like breast cancer showed significantly higher tumor–nontumor repertoire similarity than basal-like.

Germline V CDR1 and CDR2: KGHSH, LQKENI. V lost 0 bases, J lost 10 bases, and 16 bases lay in between. There are 15 residues in the CDR3. TCRdb used MiXCR to reprocess the multiplex PCR reads, holding one entry per CDR3 protein. Among around 170,000 distinct CDR3 sequences listed, 30% to 35% were seen once. Samples came from axillary lymph nodes draining the breast cancer. The clonotype was recovered from a female donor with breast cancer. Some clones in this sample may be carry-over from other donors' samples. The sequencing sample was made of axillary lymph node tissue. This rearrangement joins TRBV18 to TRBJ2-1; D gene uncertain. CDR3 in DNA: TGTGCCAGCTCACCACCACTCAATGTCATCAGCGAGCAGTTCTTC. As protein: CASSPPLNVISEQFF.